This T cell receptor (beta chain) was obtained from a study of CD8+ T cells in alopecia areata. About the research overall: Tofacitinib lasted 6 to 18 months, then 6 months off drug.

Worth noting for this clone: Its specificity is unknown.

Treatment noted: oral pan-JAK inhibitor, 5-10 mg twice daily. V dropped 0 bases and J dropped 2; count of bases not matched to a gene: 7. The CDR3 consists of 16 residues. In germline, CDR1 is LGHNA, CDR2 YSLEER. Study-level findings and limits: Relative to normal scalp, lesional scalp, especially alopecia totalis/universalis, showed higher clonality. Having one nonresponder leaves uncertain how baseline CD8+ expansion relates to response.

Extraction and reverse transcription of RNA yielded cDNA as the sequencing template. Clones were sequenced by immunoSEQ multiplex PCR, and TCRdb holds only the in-frame ones, with some missing. The sample has 170,000 or so clones, 53% seen once. The rearrangement joins TRBV4-3 to TRBJ2-7; 7 nucleotides match TRBD1. This clonotype was sampled from a human donor with alopecia areata. The material was CD8+ T cells sorted from blood, obtained at week 24, from a patient treated with tofacitinib. This chain's CDR3 is CASSQEWDSLTYEQYF. The CDR3, as DNA: TGCGCCAGCAGCCAAGAGTGGGACAGCCTAACCTACGAGCAGTACTTC.